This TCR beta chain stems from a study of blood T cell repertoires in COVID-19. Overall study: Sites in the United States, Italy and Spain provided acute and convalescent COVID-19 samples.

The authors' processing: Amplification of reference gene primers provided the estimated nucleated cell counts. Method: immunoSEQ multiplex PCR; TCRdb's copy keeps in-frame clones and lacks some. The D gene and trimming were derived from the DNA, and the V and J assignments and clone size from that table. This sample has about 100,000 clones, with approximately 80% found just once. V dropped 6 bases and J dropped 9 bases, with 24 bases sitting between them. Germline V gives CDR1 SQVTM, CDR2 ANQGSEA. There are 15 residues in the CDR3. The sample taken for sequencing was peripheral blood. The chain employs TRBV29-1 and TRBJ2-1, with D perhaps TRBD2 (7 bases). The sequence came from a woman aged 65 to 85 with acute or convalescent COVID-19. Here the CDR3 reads CSVTLGGGRFGEQFF. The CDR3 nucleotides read TGCAGCGTCACACTAGGGGGGGGCCGATTCGGTGAGCAGTTCTTC.